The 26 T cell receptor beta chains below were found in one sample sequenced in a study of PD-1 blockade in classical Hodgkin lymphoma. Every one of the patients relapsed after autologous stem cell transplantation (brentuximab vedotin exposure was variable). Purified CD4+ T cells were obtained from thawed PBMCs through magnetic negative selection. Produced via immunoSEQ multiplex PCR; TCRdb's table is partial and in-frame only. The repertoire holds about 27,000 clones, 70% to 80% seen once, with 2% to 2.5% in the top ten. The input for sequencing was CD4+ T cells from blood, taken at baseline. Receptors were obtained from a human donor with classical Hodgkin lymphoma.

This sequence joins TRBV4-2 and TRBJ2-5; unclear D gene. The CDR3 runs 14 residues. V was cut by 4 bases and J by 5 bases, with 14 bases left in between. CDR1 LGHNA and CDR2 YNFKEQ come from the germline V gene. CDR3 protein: CASSPGQGWETQYF. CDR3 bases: TGTGCCAGCAGCCCCGGGCAAGGTTGGGAGACCCAGTACTTC.

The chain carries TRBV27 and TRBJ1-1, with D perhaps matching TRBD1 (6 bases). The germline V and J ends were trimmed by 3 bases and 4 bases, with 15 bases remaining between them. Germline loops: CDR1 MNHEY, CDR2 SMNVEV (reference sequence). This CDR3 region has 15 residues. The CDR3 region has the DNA TGTGCCAGCAGTTTGACCCTAACAGGGTTCACTGAAGCTTTCTTT. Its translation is CASSLTLTGFTEAFF.

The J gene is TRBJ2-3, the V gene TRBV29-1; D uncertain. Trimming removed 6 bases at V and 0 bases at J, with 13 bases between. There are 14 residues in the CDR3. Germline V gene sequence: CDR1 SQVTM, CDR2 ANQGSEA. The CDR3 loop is CSVTTSASTDTQYF. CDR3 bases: TGCAGCGTCACGACGTCAGCCAGCACAGATACGCAGTATTTT.

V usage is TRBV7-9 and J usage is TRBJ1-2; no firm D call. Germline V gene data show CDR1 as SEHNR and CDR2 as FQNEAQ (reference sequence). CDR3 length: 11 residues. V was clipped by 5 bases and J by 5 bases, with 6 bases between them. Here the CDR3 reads CASSPEYGYTF. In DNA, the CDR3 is TGTGCCAGCAGCCCAGAATATGGCTACACCTTC.

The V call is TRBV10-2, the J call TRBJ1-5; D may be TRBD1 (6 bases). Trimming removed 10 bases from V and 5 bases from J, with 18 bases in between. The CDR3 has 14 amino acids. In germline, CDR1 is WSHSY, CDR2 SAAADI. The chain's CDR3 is CATLGRGRHQPQHF. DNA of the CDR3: TGCGCCACCCTCGGTAGGGGGAGGCATCAGCCCCAGCATTTT.

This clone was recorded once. The CDR3 region has the DNA TGTGCCAGCAGCGTACTAGGGGGAGGGACTGAAGCTTTCTTT. Translating gives CASSVLGGGTEAFF. This chain joins TRBV9 and TRBJ1-1; the D gene is possibly TRBD1 (6 bases). This CDR3 is built from 14 residues. The V gene's germline CDR1 is SGDLS and CDR2 YYNGEE. V dropped 1 base and J dropped 5 bases, with 12 bases sitting between them.

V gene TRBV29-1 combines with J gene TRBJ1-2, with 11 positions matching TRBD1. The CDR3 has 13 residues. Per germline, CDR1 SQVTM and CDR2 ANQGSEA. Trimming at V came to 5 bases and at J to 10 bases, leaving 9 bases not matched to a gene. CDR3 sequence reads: CSVSILGQGDYTF. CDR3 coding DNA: TGCAGCGTTAGCATATTGGGACAGGGGGACTACACCTTC.

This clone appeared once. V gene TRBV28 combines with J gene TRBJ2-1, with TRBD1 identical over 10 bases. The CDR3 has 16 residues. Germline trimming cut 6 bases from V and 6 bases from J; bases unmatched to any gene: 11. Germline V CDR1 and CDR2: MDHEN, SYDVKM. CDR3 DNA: TGTGCCAGCAGGGATGCGCCGGGACAGGGGATCAATGAGCAGTTCTTC. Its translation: CASRDAPGQGINEQFF.

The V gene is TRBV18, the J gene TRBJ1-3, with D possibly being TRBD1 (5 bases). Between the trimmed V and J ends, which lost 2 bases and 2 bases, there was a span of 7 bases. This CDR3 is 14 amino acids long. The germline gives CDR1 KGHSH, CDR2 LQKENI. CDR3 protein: CASSPARAGNTIYF. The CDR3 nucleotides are TGTGCCAGCTCACCAGCCAGGGCTGGAAACACCATATATTTT.

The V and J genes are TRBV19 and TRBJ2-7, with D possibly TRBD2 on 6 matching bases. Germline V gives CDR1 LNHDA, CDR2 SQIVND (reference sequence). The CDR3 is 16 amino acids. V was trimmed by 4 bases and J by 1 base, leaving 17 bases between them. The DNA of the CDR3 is TGTGCCAGTAGTAATGGAGCGGGCCCAAGATCCTACGAGCAGTACTTC. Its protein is CASSNGAGPRSYEQYF.

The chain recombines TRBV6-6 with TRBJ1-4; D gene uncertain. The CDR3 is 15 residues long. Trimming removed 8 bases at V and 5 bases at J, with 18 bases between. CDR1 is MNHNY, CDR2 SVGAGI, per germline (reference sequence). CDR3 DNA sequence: TGTGCCAGCTGCGCCCTAGGAAAGGGAAATGAAAAACTGTTTTTT. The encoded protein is CASCALGKGNEKLFF.

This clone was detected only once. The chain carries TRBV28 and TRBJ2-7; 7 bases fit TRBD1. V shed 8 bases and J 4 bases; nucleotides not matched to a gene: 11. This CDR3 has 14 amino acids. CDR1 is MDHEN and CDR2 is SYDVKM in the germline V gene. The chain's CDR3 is CASLTGAAQYEQYF. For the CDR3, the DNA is TGTGCCAGCCTCACAGGGGCGGCTCAATACGAGCAGTACTTC.

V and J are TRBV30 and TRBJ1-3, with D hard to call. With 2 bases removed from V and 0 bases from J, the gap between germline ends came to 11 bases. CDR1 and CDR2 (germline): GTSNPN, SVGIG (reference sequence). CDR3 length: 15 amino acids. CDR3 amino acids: CAWSSQVNSGNTIYF. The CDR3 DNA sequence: TGTGCCTGGAGTAGTCAGGTCAACTCTGGAAACACCATATATTTT.

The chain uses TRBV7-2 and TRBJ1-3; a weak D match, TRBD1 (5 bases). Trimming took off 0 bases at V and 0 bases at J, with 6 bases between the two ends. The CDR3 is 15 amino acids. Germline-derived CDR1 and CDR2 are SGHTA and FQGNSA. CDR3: CASSLAGVSGNTIYF. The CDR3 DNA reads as TGTGCCAGCAGCTTAGCGGGGGTCTCTGGAAACACCATATATTTT.

In DNA, the CDR3 is TGTGCCAGCAGCTTAGCCTGGGGACAGGGAAGACTCAATGGCTACACCTTC. This codes for CASSLAWGQGRLNGYTF. The V call is TRBV7-2, the J call TRBJ1-2; 9 bases map to TRBD1. The CDR3 is 17 residues long. V was clipped by 0 bases and J by 6 bases; unmatched bases: 11. Germline values: CDR1 SGHTA, CDR2 FQGNSA.

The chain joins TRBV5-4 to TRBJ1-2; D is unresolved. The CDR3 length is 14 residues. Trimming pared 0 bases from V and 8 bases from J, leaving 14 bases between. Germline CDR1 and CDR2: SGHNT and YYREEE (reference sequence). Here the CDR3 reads CASSLGDPLGGYTF. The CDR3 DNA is TGTGCCAGCAGCTTGGGCGACCCCCTGGGGGGCTACACCTTC.

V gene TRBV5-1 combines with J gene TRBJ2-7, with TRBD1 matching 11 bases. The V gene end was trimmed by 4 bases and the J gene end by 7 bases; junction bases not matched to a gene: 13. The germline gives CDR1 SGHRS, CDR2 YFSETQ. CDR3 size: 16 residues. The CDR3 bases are TGCGCCAGCAGCCCTACCTGGACAGGGGGCGCGACAGAGCAGTACTTC. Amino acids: CASSPTWTGGATEQYF.

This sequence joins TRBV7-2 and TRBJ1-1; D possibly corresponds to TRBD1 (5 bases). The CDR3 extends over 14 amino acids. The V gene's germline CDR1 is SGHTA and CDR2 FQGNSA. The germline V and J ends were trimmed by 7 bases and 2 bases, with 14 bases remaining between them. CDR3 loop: CASTMGHSNTEAFF. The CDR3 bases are TGTGCCAGCACCATGGGGCATAGCAACACTGAAGCTTTCTTT.

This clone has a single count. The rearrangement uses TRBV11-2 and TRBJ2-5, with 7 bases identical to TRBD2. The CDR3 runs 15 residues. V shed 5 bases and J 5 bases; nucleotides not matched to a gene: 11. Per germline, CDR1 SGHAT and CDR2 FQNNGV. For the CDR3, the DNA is TGTGCCAGCAGCCCCGGACTAGTCTCCTACGAGACCCAGTACTTC. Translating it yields CASSPGLVSYETQYF. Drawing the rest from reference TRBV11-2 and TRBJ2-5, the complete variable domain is EAGVAQSPRYKIIEKRQSVAFWCNPISGHATLYWYQQILGQGPKLLIQFQNNGVVDDSQLPKDRFSAERLKGVDSTLKIQPAKLEDSAVYLCASSPGLVSYETQYFGPGTRLLVL.

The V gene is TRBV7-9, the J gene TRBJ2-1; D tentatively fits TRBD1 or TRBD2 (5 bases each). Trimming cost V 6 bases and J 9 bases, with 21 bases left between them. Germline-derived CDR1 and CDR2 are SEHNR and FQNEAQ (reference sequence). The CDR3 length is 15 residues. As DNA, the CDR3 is TGTGCCAGCAGACCCCGGGACCTAGACTATACTGAGCAGTTCTTC. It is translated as CASRPRDLDYTEQFF.

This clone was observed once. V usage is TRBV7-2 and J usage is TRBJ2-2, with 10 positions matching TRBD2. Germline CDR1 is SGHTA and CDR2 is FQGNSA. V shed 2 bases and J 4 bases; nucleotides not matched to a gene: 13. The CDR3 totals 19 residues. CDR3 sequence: CASSLSAELAGITTGELFF. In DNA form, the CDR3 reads TGTGCCAGCAGCTTATCGGCCGAACTAGCGGGGATTACCACCGGGGAGCTGTTTTTT.

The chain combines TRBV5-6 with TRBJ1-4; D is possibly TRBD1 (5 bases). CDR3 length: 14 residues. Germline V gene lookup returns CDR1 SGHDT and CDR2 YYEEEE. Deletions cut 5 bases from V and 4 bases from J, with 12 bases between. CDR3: CASSSGAINEKLFF. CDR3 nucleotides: TGTGCCAGCAGTTCCGGGGCAATTAATGAAAAACTGTTTTTT.

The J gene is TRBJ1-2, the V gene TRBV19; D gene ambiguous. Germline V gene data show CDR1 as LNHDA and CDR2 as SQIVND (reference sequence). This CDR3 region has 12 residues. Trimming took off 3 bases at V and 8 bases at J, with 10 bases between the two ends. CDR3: CASSIREGGYTF. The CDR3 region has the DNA TGTGCCAGTAGTATCCGGGAGGGCGGCTACACCTTC.

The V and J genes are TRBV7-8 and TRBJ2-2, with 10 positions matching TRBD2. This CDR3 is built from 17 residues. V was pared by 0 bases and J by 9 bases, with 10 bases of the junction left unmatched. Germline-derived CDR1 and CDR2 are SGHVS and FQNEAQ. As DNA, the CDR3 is TGTGCCAGCAGCTTAGCTAGCGGGGGGAGTTTTAGGCGGGAGCTGTTTTTT. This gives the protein CASSLASGGSFRRELFF.

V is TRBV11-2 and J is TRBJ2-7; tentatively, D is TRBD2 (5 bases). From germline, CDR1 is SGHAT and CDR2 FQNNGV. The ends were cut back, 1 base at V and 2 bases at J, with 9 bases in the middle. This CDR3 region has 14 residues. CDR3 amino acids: CASSLGQRTYEQYF. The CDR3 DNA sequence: TGTGCCAGCAGCTTAGGGCAGCGGACCTACGAGCAGTACTTC. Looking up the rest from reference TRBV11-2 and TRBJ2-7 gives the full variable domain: EAGVAQSPRYKIIEKRQSVAFWCNPISGHATLYWYQQILGQGPKLLIQFQNNGVVDDSQLPKDRFSAERLKGVDSTLKIQPAKLEDSAVYLCASSLGQRTYEQYFGPGTRLTVT.

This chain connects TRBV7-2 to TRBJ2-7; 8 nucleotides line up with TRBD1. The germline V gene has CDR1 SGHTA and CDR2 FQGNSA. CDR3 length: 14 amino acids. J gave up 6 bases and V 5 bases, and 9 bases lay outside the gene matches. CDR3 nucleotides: TGTGCCAGCAGCCCAGACAGGGGTCGTGTCGAGCAGTACTTC. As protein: CASSPDRGRVEQYF.